This TCR beta chain appears in the sequencing data of a study of metastatic and nonmetastatic thyroid tumors. Through MiXCR, TCRdb re-clonotyped the PCR reads. The repertoire holds 5,000 or so clones, with 25% to 30% as singletons. This clone qualifies as medium-sized. The CDR3 length is 14 residues. V lost 0 bases to trimming and J lost 5 bases, with 9 bases between them. Germline CDR1 reads SGHTA; CDR2 reads FQGNSA. Every patient underwent thyroid surgery untreated. The V gene is TRBV7-2, the J gene TRBJ2-3, with a possible D match to TRBD2 (5 bases). The TCR sequence derives from a female donor with papillary thyroid cancer or a benign thyroid nodule (not recorded which). Some clones in this sample may be carry-over from other donors' samples. Specimen: adjacent normal tissue. The CDR3 DNA reads TGTGCCAGCAGCTTAGCGGGAGCTTTAGATACGCAGTATTTT. Its protein is CASSLAGALDTQYF.